This is a list of T cell receptor beta chains from one sample in a study of monozygotic twins with inflammatory bowel disease. TCRdb re-called the 5' RACE reads and gives one entry per CDR3 protein, without DNA. Recorded for this sample: 400,000 or so distinct CDR3 sequences. The sample consisted of blood. The receptors here all came from a human donor with ulcerative colitis or Crohn's disease, or a healthy co-twin of an affected twin (not recorded which). Both conserved end residues are part of each CDR3.

TRBJ2-7 TRBV29-1 CSVEGDGTYEQYF
TRBJ1-1 TRBV2 CASSVRQGRTEAFF
TRBJ2-1 TRBV4-3 CASSHDSGYNEQFF
TRBJ2-1 TRBV12-3/TRBV12-4 CASSPSGRAMHEQFF
TRBJ2-7 TRBV5-6 CASSLDMAYEQYF
TRBJ2-3 TRBV30 CAWMFGSTDTQYF
TRBJ2-3 TRBV20-1 CSARDASGSSDTQYF
TRBJ2-1 TRBV9 CASSVEPGLVNEQFF
TRBJ1-2 TRBV19 CASSIPGIAIYGYTF
TRBJ2-3 TRBV9 CASSEGPGDTQYF
TRBJ2-7 TRBV20-1 CSAREQGRGPSYEQYF
TRBJ2-1 TRBV28 CASSSPTTPGTGPYSSYNEQFF
TRBJ2-7 TRBV2 CASSRAGTGIGYEQYF
TRBJ2-1 TRBV29-1 CSVRSFGGTNEQFF
TRBJ1-2 TRBV20-1 CSATGHYGYTF
TRBJ2-7 TRBV7-2 CASSLDQGPYEQYF
TRBJ1-2 TRBV12-3/TRBV12-4 CASSSPKTRGNGYTF
TRBJ1-2 TRBV7-2 CASSLAGQAVGYTF
TRBJ2-6 TRBV18 CASSPQTGGASGANVLTF
TRBJ2-5 TRBV5-1 CASSPLGHVAETQYF
TRBJ1-5 TRBV20-1 CSARQPDQPQHF
TRBJ1-1 TRBV30 CAWSRDSTEAFF
TRBJ1-6 TRBV4-1 CASSQERGSYNSPLHF
TRBJ2-2 TRBV12-3/TRBV12-4 CASRNSPGELFF